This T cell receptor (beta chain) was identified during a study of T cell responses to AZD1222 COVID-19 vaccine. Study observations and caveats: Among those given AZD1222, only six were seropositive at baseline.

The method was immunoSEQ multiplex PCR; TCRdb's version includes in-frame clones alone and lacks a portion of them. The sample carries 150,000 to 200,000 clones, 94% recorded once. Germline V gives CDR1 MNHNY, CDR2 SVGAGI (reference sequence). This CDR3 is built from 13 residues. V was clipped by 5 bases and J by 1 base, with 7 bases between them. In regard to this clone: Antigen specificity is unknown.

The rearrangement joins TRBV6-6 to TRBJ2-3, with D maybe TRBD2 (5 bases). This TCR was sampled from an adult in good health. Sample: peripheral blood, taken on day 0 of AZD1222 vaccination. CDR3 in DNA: TGTGCCAGCAGTCACGGGGGCACAGATACGCAGTATTTT. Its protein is CASSHGGTDTQYF.